This entry lists 4 T cell receptor beta chains sequenced from one sample in a study of chemoradiotherapy in HPV16-positive cancers. This table comes from immunoSEQ multiplex PCR, and its TCRdb copy is limited to in-frame clones, with some not included. The sample yields 25,000 to 40,000 clones, roughly 88% seen once. Sequenced here: blood, sampled from a patient who underwent chemoradiotherapy. Receptors were obtained from a human donor with HPV-associated anogenital cancer.

The gene calls are TRBV7-2 and TRBJ1-1, with unresolved D. CDR1 and CDR2 from the germline V gene are SGHTA and FQGNSA. The CDR3 consists of 17 residues. Trimming shortened V by 5 bases and J by 1 base, and 20 bases separated the two germline ends. DNA of the CDR3: TGTGCCAGCAGCCCCCCTCGAAGTCGCCAACGGAACACTGAAGCTTTCTTT. Translating gives CASSPPRSRQRNTEAFF.

This CDR3 reads CASSRGSSTDTQYF. The CDR3 bases are TGTGCCAGCAGTCGGGGGTCTAGCACAGATACGCAGTATTTT. The J gene is TRBJ2-3, the V gene TRBV11-3, with D perhaps matching TRBD2 (6 bases). Trimming took off 6 bases at V and 0 bases at J, with 10 bases between the two ends. Germline V gene data show CDR1 as SGHNT and CDR2 as YENEEA. The CDR3 is 14 residues long.

This chain links TRBV6-6 with TRBJ2-5; perhaps TRBD2 as D (6 bases). Germline CDR1 MNHNY, CDR2 SVGAGI (reference sequence). The CDR3 sequence is 15 residues long. V shed 7 bases and J shed 5 bases, with 20 bases lying between them. This chain's CDR3 is CASIMGLAKGETQYF. CDR3 bases: TGTGCCAGCATAATGGGACTCGCGAAGGGGGAGACCCAGTACTTC.

This chain uses TRBV11-2 with TRBJ2-7, with D perhaps matching TRBD2 (5 bases). V was clipped by 0 bases and J by 2 bases, with 8 bases between them. There are 14 residues in the CDR3. The germline gives CDR1 SGHAT, CDR2 FQNNGV. The CDR3 coding sequence is TGTGCCAGCAGCTTAGAACGGGGTACCTACGAGCAGTACTTC. It translates to CASSLERGTYEQYF.